This T cell receptor (beta chain) was retrieved from a study of blood T cell repertoires in COVID-19. Germline V gives CDR1 LNHDA, CDR2 SQIVND (reference sequence). Trimming cost V 1 base and J 0 bases, with 15 bases left between them. The CDR3 runs 17 residues. Some clones are missing from TCRdb's copy, which holds only in-frame ones; the method was immunoSEQ multiplex PCR. The table lists fewer than 65,000 clones, 75% to 95% of them singletons. The chain has TRBV19 and TRBJ2-5; no reliable D call. The sequenced sample was peripheral blood. The source is a man aged 50-60 years with acute or convalescent COVID-19. The CDR3 is CASSIVVSRLYQETQYF. CDR3 bases: TGTGCCAGTAGTATAGTCGTCTCCCGTCTGTACCAAGAGACCCAGTACTTC.